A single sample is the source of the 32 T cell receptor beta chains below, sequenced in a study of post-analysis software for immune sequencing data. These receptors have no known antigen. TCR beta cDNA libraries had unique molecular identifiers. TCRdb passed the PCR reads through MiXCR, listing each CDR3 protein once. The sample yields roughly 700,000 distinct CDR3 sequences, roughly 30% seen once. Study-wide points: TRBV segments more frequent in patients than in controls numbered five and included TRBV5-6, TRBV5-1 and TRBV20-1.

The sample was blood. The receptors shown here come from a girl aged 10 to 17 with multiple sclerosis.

The CDR3 sequence is CSASDAGGSDTQYF. The CDR3 nucleotides are TGCAGTGCTAGCGACGCAGGGGGCTCGGATACGCAGTATTTT. The chain couples TRBV20-1 to TRBJ2-3; 8 bases align to TRBD1. After removal of 3 bases from V and 6 bases from J, the junction contained 8 bases not matched to a gene. The CDR3 is made up of 14 amino acids. CDR1 DFQATT and CDR2 SNEGSKA come from the germline V gene (reference sequence).

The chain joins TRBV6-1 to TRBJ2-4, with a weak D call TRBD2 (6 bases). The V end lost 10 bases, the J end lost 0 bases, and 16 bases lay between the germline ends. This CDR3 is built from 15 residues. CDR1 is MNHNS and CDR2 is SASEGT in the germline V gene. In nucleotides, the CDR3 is TGTGCCAACTCCGGGACTCGACTAGCCAAAAACATTCAGTACTTC. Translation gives CANSGTRLAKNIQYF.

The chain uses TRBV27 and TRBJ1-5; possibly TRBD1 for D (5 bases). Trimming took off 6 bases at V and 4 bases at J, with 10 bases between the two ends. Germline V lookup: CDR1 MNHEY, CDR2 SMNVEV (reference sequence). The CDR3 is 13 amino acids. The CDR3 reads CASSDRRNQPQHF. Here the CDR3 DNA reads TGTGCCAGCAGCGACAGAAGAAATCAGCCCCAGCATTTT.

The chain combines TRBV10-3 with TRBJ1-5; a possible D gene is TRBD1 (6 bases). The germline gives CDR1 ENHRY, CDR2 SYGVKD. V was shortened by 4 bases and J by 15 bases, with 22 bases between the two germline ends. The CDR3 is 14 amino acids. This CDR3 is CAISGRAGALGLHF. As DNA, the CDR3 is TGTGCCATCAGTGGTCGGGCAGGGGCCCTTGGGTTGCATTTT.

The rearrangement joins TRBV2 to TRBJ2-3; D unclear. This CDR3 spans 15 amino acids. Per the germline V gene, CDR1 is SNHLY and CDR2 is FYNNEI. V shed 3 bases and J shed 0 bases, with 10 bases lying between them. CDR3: CASSDGQPSTDTQYF. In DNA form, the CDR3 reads TGTGCCAGCAGTGATGGGCAGCCCAGCACAGATACGCAGTATTTT.

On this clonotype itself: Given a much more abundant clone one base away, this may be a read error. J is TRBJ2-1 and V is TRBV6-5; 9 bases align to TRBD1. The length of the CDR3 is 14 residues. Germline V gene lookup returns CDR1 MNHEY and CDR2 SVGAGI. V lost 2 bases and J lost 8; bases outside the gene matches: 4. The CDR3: CASSYQDRGDEQFF. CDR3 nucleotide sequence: TGTGCCAGCAGTTACCAGGACAGGGGCGATGAGCAGTTCTTC.

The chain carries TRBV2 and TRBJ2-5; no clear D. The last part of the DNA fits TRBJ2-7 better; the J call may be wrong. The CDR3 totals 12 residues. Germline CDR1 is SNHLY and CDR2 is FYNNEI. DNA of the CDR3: TGTGCCAGCAGTGAATTGTTCTGCGAGCAGTACTTC. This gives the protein CASSELFCEQYF.

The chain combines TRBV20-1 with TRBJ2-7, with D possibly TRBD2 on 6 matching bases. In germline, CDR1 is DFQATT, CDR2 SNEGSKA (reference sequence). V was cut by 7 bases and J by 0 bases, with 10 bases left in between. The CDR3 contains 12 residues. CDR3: CSGGASSYEQYF. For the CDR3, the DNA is TGCAGTGGCGGGGCAAGCTCCTACGAGCAGTACTTC.

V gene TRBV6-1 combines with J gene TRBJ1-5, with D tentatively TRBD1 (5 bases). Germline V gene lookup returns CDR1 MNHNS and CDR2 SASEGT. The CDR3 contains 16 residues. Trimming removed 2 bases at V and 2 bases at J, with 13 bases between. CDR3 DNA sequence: TGTGCCAGCAGTGAACAGGGAGTGCCGCGCAATCAGCCCCAGCATTTT. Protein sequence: CASSEQGVPRNQPQHF.

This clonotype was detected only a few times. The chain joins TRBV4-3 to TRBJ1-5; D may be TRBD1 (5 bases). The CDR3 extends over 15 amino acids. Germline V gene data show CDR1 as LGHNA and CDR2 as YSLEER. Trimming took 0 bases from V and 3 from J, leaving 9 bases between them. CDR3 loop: CASSQDFRANQPQHF. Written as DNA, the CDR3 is TGCGCCAGCAGCCAAGATTTCAGGGCCAATCAGCCCCAGCATTTT.

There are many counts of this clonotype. CDR3 residues: CSARKGTTQYF. The DNA of the CDR3 is TGCAGCGCACGGAAGGGGACGACGCAGTATTTT. This chain uses TRBV29-1 with TRBJ2-3, with D perhaps assigned TRBD1 or TRBD2 (5 bases each). V was shortened by 7 bases and J by 9 bases, with 14 bases between the two germline ends. The V gene's germline CDR1 is SQVTM and CDR2 ANQGSEA. This CDR3 is built from 11 residues.

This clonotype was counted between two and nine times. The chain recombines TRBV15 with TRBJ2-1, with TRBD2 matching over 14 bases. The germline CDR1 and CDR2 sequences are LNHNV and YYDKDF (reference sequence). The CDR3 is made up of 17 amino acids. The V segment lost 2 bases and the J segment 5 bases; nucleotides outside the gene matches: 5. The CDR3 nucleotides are TGTGCCACCAGCAGATCCGGGACTAGCGGGAGAGACAATGAGCAGTTCTTC. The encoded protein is CATSRSGTSGRDNEQFF.

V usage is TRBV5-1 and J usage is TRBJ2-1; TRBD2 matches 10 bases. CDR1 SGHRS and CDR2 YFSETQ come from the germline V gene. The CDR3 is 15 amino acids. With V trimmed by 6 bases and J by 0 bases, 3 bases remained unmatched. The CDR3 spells CASNPSGSSYNEQFF. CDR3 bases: TGCGCCAGCAACCCTAGCGGGAGCTCCTACAATGAGCAGTTCTTC.

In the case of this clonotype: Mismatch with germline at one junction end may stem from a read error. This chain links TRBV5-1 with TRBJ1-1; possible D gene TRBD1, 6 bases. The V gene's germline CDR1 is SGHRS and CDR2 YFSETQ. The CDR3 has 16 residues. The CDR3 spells CASSPWPGDMNTGAFF. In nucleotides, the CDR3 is TGCGCCAGCAGCCCCTGGCCAGGGGATATGAACACTGGAGCTTTCTTT. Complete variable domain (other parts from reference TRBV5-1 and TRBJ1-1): KAGVTQTPRYLIKTRGQQVTLSCSPISGHRSVSWYQQTPGQGLQFLFEYFSETQRNKGNFPGRFSGRQFSNSRSEMNVSTLELGDSALYLCASSPWPGDMNTGAFFGQGTRLTVV.

CDR3 bases: TGTGCCAGCAGCTTGTCTCCCAGCGGGGGGGCAGAGACCCAGTTCTTC. This sequence encodes CASSLSPSGGAETQFF. The chain recombines TRBV7-2 with TRBJ2-1, with 10 bases lining up with TRBD2. This CDR3 is built from 16 residues. Germline assignment: CDR1 SGHTA and CDR2 FQGNSA. V gave up 3 bases and J gave up 13 bases; unmatched junction bases: 15.

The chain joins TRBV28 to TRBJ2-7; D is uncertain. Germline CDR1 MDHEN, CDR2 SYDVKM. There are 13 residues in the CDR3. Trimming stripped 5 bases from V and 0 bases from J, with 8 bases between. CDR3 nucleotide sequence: TGTGCCAGCAGTCCAAGCCTCTCCTACGAGCAGTACTTC. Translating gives CASSPSLSYEQYF.

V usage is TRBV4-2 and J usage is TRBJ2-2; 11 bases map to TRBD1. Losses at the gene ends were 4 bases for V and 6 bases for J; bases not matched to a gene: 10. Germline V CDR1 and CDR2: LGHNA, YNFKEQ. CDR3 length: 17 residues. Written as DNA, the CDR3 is TGTGCCAGCAGCCCCGGAGTCCAGGGACAGGGGGCCGGGGAGCTGTTTTTT. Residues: CASSPGVQGQGAGELFF.

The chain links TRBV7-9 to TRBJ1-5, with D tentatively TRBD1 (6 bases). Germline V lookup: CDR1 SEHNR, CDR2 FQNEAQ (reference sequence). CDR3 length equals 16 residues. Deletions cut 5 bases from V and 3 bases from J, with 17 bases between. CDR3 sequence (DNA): TGTGCCAGCAGCAAGGGGGTTGGGGTACCCAATCAGCCCCAGCATTTT. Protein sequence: CASSKGVGVPNQPQHF.

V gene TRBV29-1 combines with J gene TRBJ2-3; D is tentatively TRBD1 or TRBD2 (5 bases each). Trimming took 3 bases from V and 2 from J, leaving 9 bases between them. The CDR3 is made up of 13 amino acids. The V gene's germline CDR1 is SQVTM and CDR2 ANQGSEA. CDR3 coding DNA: TGCAGCGTTGACGAGGGGAACACAGATACGCAGTATTTT. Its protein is CSVDEGNTDTQYF.

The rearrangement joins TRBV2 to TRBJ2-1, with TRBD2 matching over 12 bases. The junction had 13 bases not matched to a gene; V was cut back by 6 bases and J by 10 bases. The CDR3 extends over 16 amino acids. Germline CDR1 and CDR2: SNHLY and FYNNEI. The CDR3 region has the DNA TGTGCCAGCAGCCGTGCCGGGACTAGCGGGCCCAGGGAGCAGTTCTTC. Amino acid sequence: CASSRAGTSGPREQFF.

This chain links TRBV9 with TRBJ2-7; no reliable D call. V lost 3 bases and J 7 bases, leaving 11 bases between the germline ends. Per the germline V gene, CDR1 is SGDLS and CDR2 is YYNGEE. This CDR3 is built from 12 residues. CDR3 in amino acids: CASSALHNEQYF. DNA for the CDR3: TGTGCCAGCAGCGCCCTACACAATGAGCAGTACTTC.

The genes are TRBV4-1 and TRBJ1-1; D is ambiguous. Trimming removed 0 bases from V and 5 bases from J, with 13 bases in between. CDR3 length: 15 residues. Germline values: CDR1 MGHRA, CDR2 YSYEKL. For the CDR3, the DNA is TGCGCCAGCAGCCAAGACTCGGCTAGGGAAACTGAAGCTTTCTTT. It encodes CASSQDSARETEAFF.

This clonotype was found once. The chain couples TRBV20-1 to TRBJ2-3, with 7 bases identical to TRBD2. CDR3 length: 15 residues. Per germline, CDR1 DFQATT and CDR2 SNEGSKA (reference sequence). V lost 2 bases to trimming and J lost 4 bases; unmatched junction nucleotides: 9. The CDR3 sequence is CSARLPGGSADTQYF. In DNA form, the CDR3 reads TGCAGTGCTAGACTACCTGGCGGGAGCGCAGATACGCAGTATTTT.

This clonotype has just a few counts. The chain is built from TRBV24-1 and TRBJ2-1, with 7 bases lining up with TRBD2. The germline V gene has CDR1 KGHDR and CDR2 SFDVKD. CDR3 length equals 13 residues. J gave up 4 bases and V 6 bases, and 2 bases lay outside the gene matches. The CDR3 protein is CATSSGAYNEQFF. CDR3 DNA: TGTGCCACCAGTAGCGGGGCGTACAATGAGCAGTTCTTC.

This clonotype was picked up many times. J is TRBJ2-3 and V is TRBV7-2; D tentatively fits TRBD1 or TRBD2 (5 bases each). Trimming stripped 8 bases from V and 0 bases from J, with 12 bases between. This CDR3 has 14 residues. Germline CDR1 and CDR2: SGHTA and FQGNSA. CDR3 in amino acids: CASRWGPSTDTQYF. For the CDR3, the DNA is TGTGCCAGCCGTTGGGGACCAAGCACAGATACGCAGTATTTT.

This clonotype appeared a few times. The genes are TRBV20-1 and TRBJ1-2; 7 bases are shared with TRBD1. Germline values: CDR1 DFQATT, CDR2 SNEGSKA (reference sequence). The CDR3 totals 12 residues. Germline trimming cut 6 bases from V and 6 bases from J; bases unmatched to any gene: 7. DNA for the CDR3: TGCAGTGCGAATGACAGGGCAAATGGCTACACCTTC. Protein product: CSANDRANGYTF.

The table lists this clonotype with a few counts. CDR3 in DNA: TGTGCCACCAGTGAGGGACGGCCCGTTCCCCAGCATTTT. Protein product: CATSEGRPVPQHF. The chain is built from TRBV24-1 and TRBJ1-5; D is perhaps TRBD1 (5 bases). In germline, CDR1 is KGHDR, CDR2 SFDVKD. The CDR3 loop spans 13 amino acids. Between the trimmed V and J ends, which lost 4 bases and 10 bases, there was a span of 13 bases.

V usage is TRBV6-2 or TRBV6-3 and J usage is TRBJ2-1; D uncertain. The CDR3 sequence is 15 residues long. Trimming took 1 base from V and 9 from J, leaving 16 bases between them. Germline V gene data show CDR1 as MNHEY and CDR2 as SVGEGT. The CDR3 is CASSYLKEWRSEQFF. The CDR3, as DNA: TGTGCCAGCAGTTACTTGAAGGAGTGGCGGAGTGAGCAGTTCTTC.

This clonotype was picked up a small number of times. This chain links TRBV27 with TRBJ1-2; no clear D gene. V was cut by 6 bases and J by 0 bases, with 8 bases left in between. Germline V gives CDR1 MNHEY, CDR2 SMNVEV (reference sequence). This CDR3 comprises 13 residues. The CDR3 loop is CASRKETNYGYTF. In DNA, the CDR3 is TGTGCCAGCAGGAAGGAGACTAACTATGGCTACACCTTC.

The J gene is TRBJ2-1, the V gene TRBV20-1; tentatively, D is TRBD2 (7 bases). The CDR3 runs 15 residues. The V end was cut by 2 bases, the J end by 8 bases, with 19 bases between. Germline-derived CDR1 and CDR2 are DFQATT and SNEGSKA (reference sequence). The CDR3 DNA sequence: TGCAGTGCTAGAAGTGGGGGGGCCTACATGGATGAGCAGTTCTTC. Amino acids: CSARSGGAYMDEQFF.

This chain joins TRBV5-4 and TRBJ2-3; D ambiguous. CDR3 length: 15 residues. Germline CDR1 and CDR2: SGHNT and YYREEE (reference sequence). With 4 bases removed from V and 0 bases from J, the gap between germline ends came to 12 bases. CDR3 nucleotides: TGTGCCAGCAGCCCACAGATTTTTAGCACAGATACGCAGTATTTT. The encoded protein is CASSPQIFSTDTQYF.

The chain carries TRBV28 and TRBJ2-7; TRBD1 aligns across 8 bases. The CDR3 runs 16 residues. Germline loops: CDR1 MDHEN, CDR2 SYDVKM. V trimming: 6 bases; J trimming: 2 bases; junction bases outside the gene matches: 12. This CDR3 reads CASRFENRGSTYEQYF. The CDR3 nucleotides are TGTGCCAGCAGATTCGAAAACAGGGGGAGTACCTACGAGCAGTACTTC. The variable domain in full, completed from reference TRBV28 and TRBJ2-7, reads DVKVTQSSRYLVKRTGEKVFLECVQDMDHENMFWYRQDPGLGLRLIYFSYDVKMKEKGDIPEGYSVSREKKERFSLILESASTNQTSMYLCASRFENRGSTYEQYFGPGTRLTVT.